This T cell receptor (beta chain) was captured in a study of beta chain features in type 1 diabetes (dated by TCRdb to 2016 to 2019). As for the study more broadly: Mean age, gender distribution, total cell number and subset yield did not differ between patients and healthy donors. A total of approximately 110,000,000 sorted cells were examined across all samples, and a strong correlation was observed between cell number per subset and RNA yield. In the study, recently diagnosed type 1 diabetes patients and matched healthy donors were compared on the TCRB repertoires of their sorted circulating CD4+ T cell subsets. Regulatory and stem cell-like memory subsets were obtained from only 8 patients and roughly 8 healthy donors, while naive and central memory subsets were obtained from all 28 donors. Findings and caveats that apply to the study as a whole: Patients with type 1 diabetes made fewer insertions and deleted more nucleotides at VDJ recombination sites, implying thymic rearrangement abnormalities. Because the HLA sub-analyses included only small numbers of individuals, any influence of HLA type on TCRB rearrangement was left unresolved. The naive, central memory and regulatory TCRB repertoires appeared to resemble one another more closely among patients than among healthy donors. A moderate but significant shortening of TCRB CDR3 length was observed in type 1 diabetes patients in all four CD4+ subsets. Because cDNA rather than genomic DNA was sequenced, highly expressing activated cells could have been over-represented, although no difference in activation and CD3 levels was found between groups. Shorter templates might be favored by PCR, yet because patient and control samples were amplified and corrected together, any such skew would affect both groups equally.

All of the isolated RNA was reverse transcribed with the High Capacity cDNA Reverse Transcription Kit, so expressed TCRB transcripts were sequenced. Deep immunoSEQ sequencing was applied to naive, central memory and regulatory T cell samples, giving an average of about 3.4 million total reads per sample. Sorted cells were lysed in RLT buffer and RNA was extracted with DNase-treated RNeasy Micro or Mini kits, depending on cell number. Each cell subset was processed separately to prevent cross-contamination, with patient and healthy donor samples processed together. TCRB sequences were amplified from cDNA with the immunoSEQ multiplex PCR, producing 87-bp fragments spanning the CDR3 region. Amplicons were sequenced on the Illumina HiSeq platform. As for how the authors treated the data: Synthetic template baselines were used to correct PCR bias computationally, reads within Hamming distance 2 were collapsed together, and singletons that could not be merged were discarded. Reads were aligned to IMGT to assign V, D and J genes, CDR3 length, and insertions or deletions at six rearrangement sites. Within each subset, clonotype counts were normalized to the number of sorted cells before true diversity and Gini coefficients were calculated with the tcR R package. The overlap coefficient, calculated on TCRB nucleotide sequences, was used to measure repertoire sharing. TCRdb holds this immuneACCESS table with in-frame rearrangements only. Some clones are missing; in checked studies, unresolved V genes explain under half, and the rest has no known cause. For V, J and clone size, that table is used; D and trimming come from the DNA. The sample table records about 320,000 clones; 14% of these occur just once. About 6.7% of the sample belongs to the ten largest clones.

Each donor gave one peripheral blood draw, roughly 120 mL on average, collected into heparinised tubes. A BD FACSAria II and a panel including CD45RO, CCR7, CD25, CD127, CD95 and CD27 were used to sort naive, central memory, regulatory and stem cell-like memory CD4+ T cells. Purity was above 98% for every sorted population. Right away, PBMCs were isolated by Lymphoprep density gradient centrifugation and were stained directly, with no culture step. So that batch effects would be minimized, each experiment stained and sorted samples in pairs, pairing one healthy donor with one patient. The CDR3 goes from the cysteine to the phenylalanine over 13 residues. CDR3 DNA only is kept here, 39 bases in frame from base 1. V drops 4 bases and J drops 2 bases, leaving 8 bases in between. In the germline V gene, CDR1 corresponds to MNHNS and CDR2 to SASEGT. This clone has only a few counts. Its target antigen remains unknown. There are no base qualities to consult, and no much larger clone falls within one base.

The rearranged chain carries TRBV6-1 and TRBJ2-5, with an unclear D gene assignment. This TCR came from a man younger than 40 in good health. The sequenced material came from central memory CD4+ T cells from blood. The sequenced DNA is TGTGCCAGCAGTGCACAGAAGCAAGAGACCCAGTACTTC. Its translation reads: CASSAQKQETQYF.